This entry is about one T cell receptor (beta chain). The data belong to a study of blood T cell repertoires in COVID-19. Turning to the study itself: PBMCs, B-cell-depleted T cells, or T cells were the source of the cDNA or gDNA that made up the material.

V was pared by 2 bases and J by 2 bases, with 13 bases between. The CDR3 covers 15 residues. In germline, CDR1 is MNHNS, CDR2 SASEGT. Under the authors' procedure: Nucleated cell counts were estimated from reference gene primer amplification. Here immunoSEQ multiplex PCR was the method, and the copy in TCRdb shows in-frame clones only, minus some. That table furnishes V, J and clone size, whereas the DNA furnished D and trimming. The table records under 30,000 clones, about 89% of them present only once. The J gene is TRBJ2-7, the V gene TRBV6-1; TRBD2 might be the D (5 bases). The sequence derives from a human donor in a cohort sampled during active COVID-19. Sequencing used peripheral blood. CDR3 in DNA: TGTGCCAGCAGTGAACTTCGAGGGTCGGCCTACGAGCAGTACTTC. It yields the protein CASSELRGSAYEQYF.